The T cell receptor (beta chain) described here comes from a study of CD8+ T cells in alopecia areata. Study-level information: Treated patients received oral tofacitinib, 5 to 10 mg twice daily. The percentage of affected scalp area served as the score of severity for treated patients. General study points: Scalp clonality, along with expanded CD8+ clones among the top 100, was significantly decreased by tofacitinib. Many of the expanded lesional clones endured in scalp and blood while on tofacitinib.

The treatment here: oral pan-JAK inhibitor, 5-10 mg twice daily. In the case of this clone: The antigen remains undetermined.

V lost 4 bases, J lost 2 bases, and 17 bases lay in between. CDR1 and CDR2 from the germline V gene are MGHRA and YSYEKL. This CDR3 contains 16 residues. RNA, once extracted, was reverse transcribed into cDNA for use as the sequencing template. Using immunoSEQ multiplex PCR, the repertoire was profiled, and TCRdb retains in-frame clones only, with some absent. The sample shows 110,000 or so clones, 58% of them seen only once. The source material was CD8+ T cells sorted from blood, sampled at week 4, from a patient treated with tofacitinib. The source is a human donor with alopecia areata. The chain links TRBV4-1 to TRBJ2-5, with D perhaps TRBD2 (7 bases). CDR3: CASSPWGGQGQETQYF. CDR3 DNA sequence: TGCGCCAGCAGCCCCTGGGGGGGCCAGGGGCAAGAGACCCAGTACTTC.